The T cell receptor beta chain described here comes from a study of T cells after yellow fever vaccination. Germline CDR1 is SEHNR and CDR2 is FQNEAQ (reference sequence). This CDR3 region has 13 residues. V shed 4 bases and J shed 3 bases, with 9 bases lying between them. This clonotype was observed at least ten times. As TCR cDNA was made by 5'RACE template switching, a universal primer site and UMIs were added. MiXCR, run by TCRdb on the 5' RACE reads, gives a single entry per CDR3 protein. The sample has some 200,000 distinct CDR3 sequences, approximately 3% seen once. The origin of this receptor is a man younger than 30 who received the YFV17D yellow fever vaccine. This sample comprised CD4+ T cells sorted from PBMCs, obtained 10 days after the yellow fever booster vaccination. The chain carries TRBV7-9 and TRBJ1-2, with D unclear. CDR3 nucleotides: TGTGCCAGCAGCTCCGCAGGCTACTATGGCTACACCTTC. This translates into CASSSAGYYGYTF.